This entry lists 32 T cell receptor beta chains sequenced from one sample in a study of T-cell reconstitution after alpha-beta-depleted transplantation in children. This sample's TCRbeta library carried unique molecular identifier barcodes. TCRdb re-called the PCR reads through MiXCR, storing one row per CDR3 protein. Of hundreds of thousands of distinct CDR3 sequences in the sample, around 16% were seen once. The source was PBMCs from the stem cell graft donor, collected from the stem cell graft. The receptors shown here come from a human donor who donated a stem cell graft to a child with acute myeloid leukemia.

This clonotype has at least ten counts. V is TRBV5-5 and J is TRBJ2-1, with a weak D call TRBD1 (5 bases). Germline CDR1 reads SGHKS; CDR2 reads YYEKEE (reference sequence). The V gene lost 2 bases and the J gene lost 1 base, with 10 bases spanning the gap. The CDR3 is 15 amino acids. In DNA form, the CDR3 reads TGTGCCAGCAGCTTTCTAGGGGATTCCTACAATGAGCAGTTCTTC. As protein: CASSFLGDSYNEQFF.

This clonotype was seen more than once but under ten times. This sequence joins TRBV7-2 and TRBJ2-5; 11 nucleotides line up with TRBD2. This CDR3 contains 14 residues. Losses at the gene ends were 5 bases for V and 5 bases for J; bases not matched to a gene: 4. The germline CDR1 and CDR2 sequences are SGHTA and FQGNSA. CDR3 sequence reads: CASSQRTSGETQYF. The CDR3 DNA is TGTGCCAGCAGCCAGAGGACTAGCGGGGAGACCCAGTACTTC.

This clonotype has a handful of counts. The chain has TRBV9 and TRBJ2-1, with TRBD2 matching 8 bases. Looked up from germline, CDR1 is SGDLS and CDR2 is YYNGEE. Trimming cost V 3 bases and J 0 bases; bases outside gene matches: 5. This CDR3 has 16 amino acids. The chain's CDR3 is CASSALSGSSYNEQFF. CDR3 DNA sequence: TGTGCCAGCAGCGCCCTGAGCGGGAGCTCCTACAATGAGCAGTTCTTC. Drawing the rest from reference TRBV9 and TRBJ2-1, the complete variable domain is DSGVTQTPKHLITATGQRVTLRCSPRSGDLSVYWYQQSLDQGLQFLIQYYNGEERAKGNILERFSAQQFPDLHSELNLSSLELGDSALYFCASSALSGSSYNEQFFGPGTRLTVL.

The chain employs TRBV4-1 and TRBJ2-3; TRBD2 aligns across 10 bases. The J segment lost 4 bases and the V segment lost 0 bases, leaving 4 bases of the junction unmatched. This CDR3 comprises 16 residues. Germline-derived CDR1 and CDR2 are MGHRA and YSYEKL. The CDR3: CASSQEGLAGADTQYF. CDR3 nucleotides: TGCGCCAGCAGCCAAGAGGGGCTAGCGGGAGCAGATACGCAGTATTTT.

Only a few counts were recorded for this clonotype. The V and J genes are TRBV7-9 and TRBJ1-1, with 7 bases identical to TRBD1. The CDR3 sequence is 15 residues long. Trimming removed 5 bases from V and 5 bases from J; junction bases left unmatched: 11. The germline V gene encodes CDR1 SEHNR and CDR2 FQNEAQ (reference sequence). In nucleotides, the CDR3 is TGTGCCAGCAGCCCTGGGGCAGGGGGATGGACTGAAGCTTTCTTT. This encodes CASSPGAGGWTEAFF. Looking up the rest from reference TRBV7-9 and TRBJ1-1 gives the full variable domain: DTGVSQNPRHKITKRGQNVTFRCDPISEHNRLYWYRQTLGQGPEFLTYFQNEAQLEKSRLLSDRFSAERPKGSFSTLEIQRTEQGDSAMYLCASSPGAGGWTEAFFGQGTRLTVV.

Of note for this clonotype: This CDR3 fails to terminate in the conserved phenylalanine or tryptophan, so it likely reflects a read error. The chain recombines TRBV20-1 with TRBJ1-2, with unresolved D. The CDR3 consists of 11 residues. Germline V gene lookup returns CDR1 DFQATT and CDR2 SNEGSKA (reference sequence). Trimming removed 6 bases at V and 4 bases at J, with 9 bases between. CDR3 nucleotides: TGCAGTGCGCTACAGAGCTATGGCTACACCCTC. Encoded protein: CSALQSYGYTL.

This clonotype has at least ten counts. This chain's CDR3 is CSARDRFPNSPLHF. In nucleotides, the CDR3 is TGCAGTGCTAGAGATCGGTTTCCTAATTCACCCCTCCACTTT. V usage is TRBV20-1 and J usage is TRBJ1-6; D gene unclear. CDR1 and CDR2 (germline): DFQATT, SNEGSKA (reference sequence). Trimming stripped 0 bases from V and 6 bases from J, with 9 bases between. The CDR3 is made up of 14 amino acids.

This clonotype was seen just once. The chain recombines TRBV12-3 or TRBV12-4 with TRBJ2-3; 9 nucleotides match TRBD1. With 6 bases clipped from V and 0 bases from J, the junction kept 7 bases outside the gene matches. The CDR3 spans 16 residues. The CDR3: CASSRDREFSTDTQYF. Written as DNA, the CDR3 is TGTGCCAGCAGCCGGGACAGGGAGTTCAGCACAGATACGCAGTATTTT.

Ten or more counts support this clonotype. This chain links TRBV12-3 or TRBV12-4 with TRBJ1-5; tentatively, D is TRBD1 (6 bases). Trimming removed 3 bases at V and 7 bases at J, with 13 bases between. This CDR3 is 14 amino acids long. This chain's CDR3 is CASSLGDRRQPQHF. The DNA for the CDR3 is TGTGCCAGCAGTTTGGGCGACAGGAGACAGCCCCAGCATTTT.

The chain couples TRBV7-2 to TRBJ2-3, with D maybe TRBD1 (6 bases). The V and J ends lost 3 bases and 1 base respectively, with 17 bases between them. The CDR3 is 17 amino acids. Looked up from germline, CDR1 is SGHTA and CDR2 is FQGNSA. In DNA, the CDR3 is TGTGCCAGCAGCTTCTTCATGGCAGGGGCTGGCACAGATACGCAGTATTTT. Amino acids: CASSFFMAGAGTDTQYF.

This chain links TRBV7-2 with TRBJ1-2, with 8 bases that match TRBD1. Germline trimming cut 6 bases from V and 4 bases from J; bases unmatched to any gene: 16. Germline V gives CDR1 SGHTA, CDR2 FQGNSA. This CDR3 contains 17 residues. CDR3 amino acids: CASSHQGAIPLVYGYTF. CDR3 sequence (DNA): TGTGCCAGCAGTCACCAGGGGGCCATCCCCCTCGTCTATGGCTACACCTTC.

Many counts were recorded for this clonotype. The chain combines TRBV7-9 with TRBJ1-1; D might be TRBD1 (6 bases). CDR1 SEHNR and CDR2 FQNEAQ come from the germline V gene (reference sequence). This CDR3 is built from 15 residues. Trimming took 4 bases from V and 1 from J, leaving 13 bases between them. The CDR3 nucleotides read TGTGCCAGCAGCTCTCCAGGGGTTGGGAACACTGAAGCTTTCTTT. It is translated as CASSSPGVGNTEAFF.

This clonotype was observed a handful of times. This sequence joins TRBV5-1 and TRBJ1-1; no definite D call. Germline V gene sequence: CDR1 SGHRS, CDR2 YFSETQ. The CDR3 loop spans 14 amino acids. The V gene lost 0 bases and the J gene lost 6 bases, with 12 bases spanning the gap. The CDR3 nucleotides are TGCGCCAGCAGCTTGGCGGTGGCTAAAGCTGAAGCTTTCTTT. It specifies CASSLAVAKAEAFF.

There are a few counts of this clonotype. CDR3 sequence (DNA): TGTGCCAGCAGTTCCGAGGGACAGGGAATTCAGCCCCAGCATTTT. It specifies CASSSEGQGIQPQHF. The chain has TRBV27 and TRBJ1-5, with 9 bases aligning to TRBD1. Germline loops: CDR1 MNHEY, CDR2 SMNVEV (reference sequence). Losses at the gene ends were 4 bases for V and 6 bases for J; bases not matched to a gene: 7. The CDR3 runs 15 residues.

There are a few counts of this clonotype. V and J are TRBV12-3 or TRBV12-4 and TRBJ1-1; unclear D gene. The length of the CDR3 is 17 residues. Trimming stripped 2 bases from V and 4 bases from J, with 20 bases between. This chain's CDR3 is CASSLYIPIKARTEAFF. In DNA, the CDR3 is TGTGCCAGCAGTTTATATATACCGATAAAGGCACGCACTGAAGCTTTCTTT.

In this sample, this clonotype turned up many times. The V call is TRBV9, the J call TRBJ2-1; D is tentatively TRBD1 or TRBD2 (6 bases each). Looked up from germline, CDR1 is SGDLS and CDR2 is YYNGEE. With 0 bases removed from V and 7 bases from J, the gap between germline ends came to 14 bases. This CDR3 contains 15 residues. The DNA of the CDR3 is TGTGCCAGCAGCGTAGGTCCCAGGGGAGGAAATGAGCAGTTCTTC. This gives the protein CASSVGPRGGNEQFF. The full variable domain, rest sourced from reference TRBV9 and TRBJ2-1, is DSGVTQTPKHLITATGQRVTLRCSPRSGDLSVYWYQQSLDQGLQFLIQYYNGEERAKGNILERFSAQQFPDLHSELNLSSLELGDSALYFCASSVGPRGGNEQFFGPGTRLTVL.

This clonotype has at least ten counts. The J gene is TRBJ2-7, the V gene TRBV12-3 or TRBV12-4, with D perhaps given as TRBD1 or TRBD2 (7 bases each). The CDR3 length is 13 residues. V lost 5 bases to trimming and J lost 5 bases, with 13 bases between them. CDR3 coding DNA: TGTGCCAGCAGTCAGGGGGGGCAGGACGAGCAGTACGTC. This translates into CASSQGGQDEQYV.

This clonotype was observed a few times. The V and J genes are TRBV30 and TRBJ2-2; D may be TRBD2 (6 bases). V was clipped by 1 base and J by 0 bases, with 6 bases between them. Germline loops: CDR1 GTSNPN, CDR2 SVGIG (reference sequence). This CDR3 comprises 14 residues. This chain's CDR3 is CAWSAGANTGELFF. The CDR3 region has the DNA TGTGCCTGGAGTGCGGGGGCGAACACCGGGGAGCTGTTTTTT.

Only a few counts were recorded for this clonotype. This chain uses TRBV20-1 with TRBJ2-2, with TRBD2 matching 8 bases. The germline CDR1 and CDR2 sequences are DFQATT and SNEGSKA (reference sequence). This CDR3 is 15 amino acids long. V was clipped by 2 bases and J by 1 base; unmatched bases: 3. The CDR3 DNA sequence: TGCAGTGCTAGATCGGGAGGGCAGAACACCGGGGAGCTGTTTTTT. This codes for CSARSGGQNTGELFF.

The CDR3 reads CASSQEKGAYTEAFF. For the CDR3, the DNA is TGTGCCAGCAGCCAAGAAAAGGGGGCGTACACTGAAGCTTTCTTT. This rearrangement joins TRBV14 to TRBJ1-1, with 7 nucleotides matching TRBD1. J lost 3 bases, V lost 0 bases, and 4 bases had no gene match. The CDR3 has 15 amino acids. Germline CDR1 is SGHDN and CDR2 is FVKESK.

This clonotype was picked up a small number of times. The chain joins TRBV3-1 to TRBJ1-2; the match to TRBD1 covers 9 bases. Germline CDR1 LGHDT, CDR2 YNNKEL (reference sequence). The CDR3 is 16 amino acids. Trimming at V came to 1 base and at J to 2 bases, leaving 5 bases not matched to a gene. The CDR3 DNA reads TGTGCCAGCAGCCAAGTGGGACAGGGTTCGAACTATGGCTACACCTTC. It specifies CASSQVGQGSNYGYTF.

The J gene is TRBJ1-3, the V gene TRBV9; D call uncertain. V was cut by 4 bases and J by 0 bases, with 14 bases left in between. Germline-derived CDR1 and CDR2 are SGDLS and YYNGEE. The CDR3 length is 16 residues. CDR3 bases: TGTGCCAGCAGCCCGGCGGTCCTCGTCTCTGGAAACACCATATATTTT. Translating gives CASSPAVLVSGNTIYF. Drawing the rest from reference TRBV9 and TRBJ1-3, the complete variable domain is DSGVTQTPKHLITATGQRVTLRCSPRSGDLSVYWYQQSLDQGLQFLIQYYNGEERAKGNILERFSAQQFPDLHSELNLSSLELGDSALYFCASSPAVLVSGNTIYFGEGSWLTVV.

There are a few counts of this clonotype. The rearrangement links TRBV12-3 or TRBV12-4 to TRBJ1-5, with D perhaps TRBD1 (5 bases). The V and J ends lost 5 bases and 3 bases respectively, with 8 bases between them. The CDR3 extends over 13 amino acids. The CDR3 loop reads CASSRQYNQPQHF. CDR3 nucleotides: TGTGCCAGCAGTCGACAGTACAATCAGCCCCAGCATTTT.

A few counts support this clonotype. The J gene is TRBJ2-1, the V gene TRBV30; TRBD1 agrees at 12 bases. Unmatched junction bases numbered 10, after V lost 6 bases and J lost 7 bases. Germline V lookup: CDR1 GTSNPN, CDR2 SVGIG (reference sequence). The CDR3 length is 15 residues. CDR3 sequence (DNA): TGTGCCTGCCAATTCGCGGGACAGGGGGCTAATGAGCAGTTCTTC. Protein sequence: CACQFAGQGANEQFF.

This clonotype turned up a few times. The chain employs TRBV10-3 and TRBJ2-2; unclear D gene. The CDR3 covers 17 residues. V lost 1 base, J lost 5 bases, and 17 bases lay in between. Germline V gene data show CDR1 as ENHRY and CDR2 as SYGVKD. This CDR3 is CAISELPWSAETGELFF. In DNA, the CDR3 is TGTGCCATCAGTGAGTTACCCTGGTCGGCGGAGACCGGGGAGCTGTTTTTT.

In this sample, this clonotype turned up many times. V is TRBV5-1 and J is TRBJ2-1; 12 bases align to TRBD2. Losses at the gene ends were 2 bases for V and 6 bases for J; bases not matched to a gene: 6. CDR1 is SGHRS and CDR2 is YFSETQ in the germline V gene. This CDR3 spans 16 amino acids. The CDR3 region is CASSFPSSGGANEQFF. CDR3 bases: TGCGCCAGCAGCTTCCCTTCTAGCGGGGGGGCCAATGAGCAGTTCTTC.

The sample holds a few counts of this clonotype. The chain combines TRBV28 with TRBJ2-1, with 10 bases aligning to TRBD2. The germline CDR1 and CDR2 sequences are MDHEN and SYDVKM. CDR3 size: 14 residues. V was pared by 5 bases and J by 5 bases, with 3 bases of the junction left unmatched. In nucleotides, the CDR3 is TGTGCCAGCAGTAAAGCGGGGGGGAACAATGAGCAGTTCTTC. Its translation: CASSKAGGNNEQFF.

This clonotype turned up a few times. The rearrangement links TRBV20-1 to TRBJ2-6; tentative D call: TRBD1 (6 bases). Per the germline V gene, CDR1 is DFQATT and CDR2 is SNEGSKA (reference sequence). The CDR3 extends over 16 amino acids. The ends were cut back, 5 bases at V and 1 base at J, with 15 bases in the middle. The CDR3 reads CSARGGHQSGANVLTF. CDR3 bases: TGCAGTGCTCGAGGGGGACACCAATCTGGGGCCAACGTCCTGACTTTC.

This clonotype was seen a handful of times. This chain links TRBV29-1 with TRBJ2-3; either TRBD1 or TRBD2 may fit D (5 bases each). Germline loops: CDR1 SQVTM, CDR2 ANQGSEA. Trimming cost V 5 bases and J 2 bases, with 11 bases left between them. The CDR3 extends over 13 amino acids. The CDR3 protein is CSVMGRVTDTQYF. In DNA form, the CDR3 reads TGCAGCGTTATGGGACGAGTCACAGATACGCAGTATTTT.

The rearrangement links TRBV12-3 or TRBV12-4 to TRBJ1-2; 9 bases align to TRBD1. This CDR3 region has 13 residues. Losses at the gene ends were 6 bases for V and 8 bases for J; bases not matched to a gene: 7. The CDR3 DNA sequence: TGTGCCAGCAGCCGGACAGGGGCTGAGGGCTACACCTTC. Translating it yields CASSRTGAEGYTF.

This clonotype was observed many times. This rearrangement joins TRBV5-1 to TRBJ2-7, with 8 nucleotides matching TRBD1. Germline V gene sequence: CDR1 SGHRS, CDR2 YFSETQ. With V trimmed by 4 bases and J by 5 bases, 14 bases remained unmatched. The length of the CDR3 is 16 residues. The CDR3 nucleotides are TGCGCCAGCAGCCCTGGGACAGGTTATCGGTATGACGAGCAGTACGTC. This codes for CASSPGTGYRYDEQYV.

This clonotype was detected many times. The V and J genes are TRBV29-1 and TRBJ2-5; maybe TRBD1 (6 bases). V lost 2 bases to trimming and J lost 5 bases, with 12 bases between them. Germline V lookup: CDR1 SQVTM, CDR2 ANQGSEA. The CDR3 is 13 residues long. CDR3 DNA: TGCAGCGTTGAACCAGGGGCTGGGGAGACCCAGTACTTC. Its translation is CSVEPGAGETQYF. Together with reference TRBV29-1 and TRBJ2-5, the CDR3 gives the full variable domain: SAVISQKPSRDICQRGTSLTIQCQVDSQVTMMFWYRQQPGQSLTLIATANQGSEATYESGFVIDKFPISRPNLTFSTLTVSNMSPEDSSIYLCSVEPGAGETQYFGPGTRLLVL.